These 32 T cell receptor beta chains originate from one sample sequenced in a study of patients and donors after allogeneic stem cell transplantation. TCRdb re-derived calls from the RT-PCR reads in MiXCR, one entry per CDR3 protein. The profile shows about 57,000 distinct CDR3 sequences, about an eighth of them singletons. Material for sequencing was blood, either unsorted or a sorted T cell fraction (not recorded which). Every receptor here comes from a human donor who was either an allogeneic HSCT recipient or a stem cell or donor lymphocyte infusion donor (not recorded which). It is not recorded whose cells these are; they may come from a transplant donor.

The CDR3 here is CASSATRGSGELFF. CDR3 in DNA: TGTGCCAGCAGTGCCACCAGGGGTTCCGGGGAGCTGTTTTTT. V gene TRBV12-3 or TRBV12-4 combines with J gene TRBJ2-2; D might be TRBD1 (6 bases). The CDR3 is 14 residues long. V shed 5 bases and J shed 6 bases, with 13 bases lying between them.

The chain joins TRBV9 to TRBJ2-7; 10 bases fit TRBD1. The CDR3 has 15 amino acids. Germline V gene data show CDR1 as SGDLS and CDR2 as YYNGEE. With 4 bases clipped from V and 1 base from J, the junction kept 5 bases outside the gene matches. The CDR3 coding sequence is TGTGCCAGCAGCCCAGGGGGACAGGGGTCCTACGAGCAGTACTTC. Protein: CASSPGGQGSYEQYF.

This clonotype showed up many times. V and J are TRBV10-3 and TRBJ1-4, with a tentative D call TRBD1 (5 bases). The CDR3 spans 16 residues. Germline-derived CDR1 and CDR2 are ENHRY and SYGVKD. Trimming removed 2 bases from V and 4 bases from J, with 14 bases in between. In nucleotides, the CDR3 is TGTGCCATCAGTGAGGGGACCCCTGGCGTTAATGAAAAACTGTTTTTT. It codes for CAISEGTPGVNEKLFF.

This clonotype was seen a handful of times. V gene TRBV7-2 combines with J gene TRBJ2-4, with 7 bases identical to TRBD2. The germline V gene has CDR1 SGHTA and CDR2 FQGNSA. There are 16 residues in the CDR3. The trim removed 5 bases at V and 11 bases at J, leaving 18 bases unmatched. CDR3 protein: CASSLRSDRLAPVQYF. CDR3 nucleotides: TGTGCCAGCAGCCTACGAAGCGACAGACTAGCTCCCGTTCAGTACTTC. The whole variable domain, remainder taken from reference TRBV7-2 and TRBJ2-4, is GAGVSQSPSNKVTEKGKDVELRCDPISGHTALYWYRQSLGQGLEFLIYFQGNSAPDKSGLPSDRFSAERTGGSVSTLTIQRTQQEDSAVYLCASSLRSDRLAPVQYFGAGTRLSVL.

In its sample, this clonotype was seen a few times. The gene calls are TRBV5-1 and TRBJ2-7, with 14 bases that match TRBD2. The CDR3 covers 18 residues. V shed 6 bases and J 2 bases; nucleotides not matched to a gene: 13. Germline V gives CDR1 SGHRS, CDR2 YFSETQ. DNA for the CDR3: TGCGCCAGCACCGGTGGGACTAGCGGGAGTGTCCCAACCTACGAGCAGTACTTC. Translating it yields CASTGGTSGSVPTYEQYF. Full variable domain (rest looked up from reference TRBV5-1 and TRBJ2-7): KAGVTQTPRYLIKTRGQQVTLSCSPISGHRSVSWYQQTPGQGLQFLFEYFSETQRNKGNFPGRFSGRQFSNSRSEMNVSTLELGDSALYLCASTGGTSGSVPTYEQYFGPGTRLTVT.

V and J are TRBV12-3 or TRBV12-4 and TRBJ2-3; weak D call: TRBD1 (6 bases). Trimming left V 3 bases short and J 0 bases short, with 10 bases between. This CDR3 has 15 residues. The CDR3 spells CASSLGAASTDTQYF. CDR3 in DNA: TGTGCCAGCAGTTTGGGGGCAGCTAGCACAGATACGCAGTATTTT.

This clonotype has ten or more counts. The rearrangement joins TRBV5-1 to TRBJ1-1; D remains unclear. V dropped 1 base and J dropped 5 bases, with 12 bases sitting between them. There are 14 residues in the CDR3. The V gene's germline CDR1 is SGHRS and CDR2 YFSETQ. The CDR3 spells CASSLSSEITEAFF. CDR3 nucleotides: TGCGCCAGCAGCTTGAGCTCTGAGATAACTGAAGCTTTCTTT.

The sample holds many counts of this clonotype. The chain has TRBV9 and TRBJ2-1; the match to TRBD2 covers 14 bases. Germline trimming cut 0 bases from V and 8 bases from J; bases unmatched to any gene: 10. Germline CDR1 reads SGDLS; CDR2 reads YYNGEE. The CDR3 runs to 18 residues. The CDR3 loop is CASSVGRLAGGLGDEQFF. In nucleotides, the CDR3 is TGTGCCAGCAGCGTAGGAAGACTAGCGGGAGGGTTAGGGGATGAGCAGTTCTTC.

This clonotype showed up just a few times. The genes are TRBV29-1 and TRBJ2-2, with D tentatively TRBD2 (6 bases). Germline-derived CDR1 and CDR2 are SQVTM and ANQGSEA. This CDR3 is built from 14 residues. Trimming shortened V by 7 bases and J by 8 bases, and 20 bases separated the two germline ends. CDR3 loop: CSAPFPGSGGELFF. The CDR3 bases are TGCAGCGCCCCATTCCCCGGGAGCGGAGGGGAGCTGTTTTTT.

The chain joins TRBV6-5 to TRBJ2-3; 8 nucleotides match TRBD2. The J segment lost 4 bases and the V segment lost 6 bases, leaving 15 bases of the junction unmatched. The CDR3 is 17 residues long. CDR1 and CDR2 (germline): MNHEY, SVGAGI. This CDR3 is CASRLGRAGVGADTQYF. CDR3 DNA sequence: TGTGCCAGCAGGCTCGGGAGGGCGGGAGTCGGGGCAGATACGCAGTATTTT.

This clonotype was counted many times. CDR3 DNA sequence: TGTGCCAGCAGCGTAGACCGGGATGAGCAGTTCTTC. It translates to CASSVDRDEQFF. The chain is built from TRBV9 and TRBJ2-1, with D uncertain. Germline CDR1 reads SGDLS; CDR2 reads YYNGEE. CDR3 length: 12 residues. Trimming left V 0 bases short and J 8 bases short, with 6 bases between.

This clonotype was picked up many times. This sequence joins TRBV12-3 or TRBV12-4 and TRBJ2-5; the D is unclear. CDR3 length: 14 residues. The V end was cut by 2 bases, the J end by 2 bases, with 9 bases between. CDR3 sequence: CASSLRRIQETQYF. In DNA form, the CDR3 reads TGTGCCAGCAGTTTAAGACGGATTCAAGAGACCCAGTACTTC.

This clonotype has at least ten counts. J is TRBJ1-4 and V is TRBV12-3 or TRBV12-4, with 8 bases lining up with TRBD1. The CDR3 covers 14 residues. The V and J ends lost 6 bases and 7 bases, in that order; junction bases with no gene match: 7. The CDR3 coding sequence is TGTGCCAGCAGCCGCACAGGGGGGATTGAAAAACTGTTTTTT. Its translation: CASSRTGGIEKLFF.

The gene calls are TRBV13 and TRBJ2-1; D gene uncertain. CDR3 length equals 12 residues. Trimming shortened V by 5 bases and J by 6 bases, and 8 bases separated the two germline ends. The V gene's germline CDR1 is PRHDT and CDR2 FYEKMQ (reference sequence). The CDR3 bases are TGTGCCAGCAGCCAAGCTTTCAATGAGCAGTTCTTC. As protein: CASSQAFNEQFF.

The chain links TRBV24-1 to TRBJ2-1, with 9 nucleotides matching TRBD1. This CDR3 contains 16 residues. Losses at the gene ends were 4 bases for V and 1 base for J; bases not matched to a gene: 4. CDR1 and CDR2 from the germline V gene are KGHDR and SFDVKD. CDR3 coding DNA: TGTGCCACCAGTGACACCGGGACAGGGTCCTACAATGAGCAGTTCTTC. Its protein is CATSDTGTGSYNEQFF.

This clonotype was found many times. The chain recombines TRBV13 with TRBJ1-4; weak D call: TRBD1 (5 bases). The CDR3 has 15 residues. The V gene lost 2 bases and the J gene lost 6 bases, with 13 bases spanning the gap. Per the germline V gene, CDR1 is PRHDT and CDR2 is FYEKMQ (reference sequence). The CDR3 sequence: CASSLPGQGDEKLFF. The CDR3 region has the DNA TGTGCCAGCAGCTTACCCGGTCAGGGAGATGAAAAACTGTTTTTT.

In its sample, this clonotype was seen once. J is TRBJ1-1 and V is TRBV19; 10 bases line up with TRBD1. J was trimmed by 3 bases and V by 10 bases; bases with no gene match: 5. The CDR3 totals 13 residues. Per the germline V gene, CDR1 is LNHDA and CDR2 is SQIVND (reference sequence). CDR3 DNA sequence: TGTGCCACGAAGGGACAGGGGTACACTGAAGCTTTCTTT. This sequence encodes CATKGQGYTEAFF. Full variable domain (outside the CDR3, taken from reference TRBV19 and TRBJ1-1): DGGITQSPKYLFRKEGQNVTLSCEQNLNHDAMYWYRQDPGQGLRLIYYSQIVNDFQKGDIAEGYSVSREKKESFPLTVTSAQKNPTAFYLCATKGQGYTEAFFGQGTRLTVV.

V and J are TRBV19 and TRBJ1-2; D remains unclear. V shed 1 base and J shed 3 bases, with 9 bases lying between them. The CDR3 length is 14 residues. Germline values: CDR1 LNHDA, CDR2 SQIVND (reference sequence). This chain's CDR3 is CASSIAKGDYGYTF. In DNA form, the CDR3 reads TGTGCCAGTAGTATAGCGAAAGGCGACTATGGCTACACCTTC.

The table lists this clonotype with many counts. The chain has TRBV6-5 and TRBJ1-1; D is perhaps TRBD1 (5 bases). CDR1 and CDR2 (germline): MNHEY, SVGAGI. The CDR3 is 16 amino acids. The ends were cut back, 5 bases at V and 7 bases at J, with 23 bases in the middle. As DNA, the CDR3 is TGTGCCAGCAGTGACCGATCCCGACGAACCAGGGTTGAAGCTTTCTTT. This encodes CASSDRSRRTRVEAFF.

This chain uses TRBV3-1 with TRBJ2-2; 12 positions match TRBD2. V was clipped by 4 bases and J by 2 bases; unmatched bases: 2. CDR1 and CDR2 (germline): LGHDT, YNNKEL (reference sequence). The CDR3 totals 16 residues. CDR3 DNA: TGTGCCAGCAGCCGACTAGCGGGAGTTAACACCGGGGAGCTGTTTTTT. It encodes CASSRLAGVNTGELFF.

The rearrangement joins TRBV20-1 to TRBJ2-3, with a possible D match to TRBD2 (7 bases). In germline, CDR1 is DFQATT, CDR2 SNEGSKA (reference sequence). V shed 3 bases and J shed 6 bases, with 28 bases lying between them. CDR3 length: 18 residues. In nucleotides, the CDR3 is TGCAGTGCTAGTTTATCCCGCGGTCTAAGCGGGACAAGGGATACGCAGTATTTT. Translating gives CSASLSRGLSGTRDTQYF.

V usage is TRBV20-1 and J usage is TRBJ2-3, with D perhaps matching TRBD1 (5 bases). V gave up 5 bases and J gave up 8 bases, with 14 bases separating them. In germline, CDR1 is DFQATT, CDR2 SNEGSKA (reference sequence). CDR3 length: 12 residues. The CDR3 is CSAHVLDSTQYF. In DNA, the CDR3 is TGCAGTGCTCACGTCTTAGACAGTACGCAGTATTTT.

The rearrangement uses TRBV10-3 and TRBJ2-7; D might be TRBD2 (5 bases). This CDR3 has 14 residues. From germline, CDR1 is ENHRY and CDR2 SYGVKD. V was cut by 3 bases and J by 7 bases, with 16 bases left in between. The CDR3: CAISESTGSGEQYF. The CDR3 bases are TGTGCCATCAGTGAATCAACTGGATCGGGGGAGCAGTACTTC.

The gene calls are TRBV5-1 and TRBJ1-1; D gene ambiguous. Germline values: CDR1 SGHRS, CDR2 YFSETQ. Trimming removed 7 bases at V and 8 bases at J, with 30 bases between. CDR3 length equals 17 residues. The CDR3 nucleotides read TGCGCCAGCTCCAGCCTCTTAACCGGCAGAGGGAACATGGAAGCTTTCTTT. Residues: CASSSLLTGRGNMEAFF. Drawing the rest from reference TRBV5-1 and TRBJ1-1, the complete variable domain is KAGVTQTPRYLIKTRGQQVTLSCSPISGHRSVSWYQQTPGQGLQFLFEYFSETQRNKGNFPGRFSGRQFSNSRSEMNVSTLELGDSALYLCASSSLLTGRGNMEAFFGQGTRLTVV.

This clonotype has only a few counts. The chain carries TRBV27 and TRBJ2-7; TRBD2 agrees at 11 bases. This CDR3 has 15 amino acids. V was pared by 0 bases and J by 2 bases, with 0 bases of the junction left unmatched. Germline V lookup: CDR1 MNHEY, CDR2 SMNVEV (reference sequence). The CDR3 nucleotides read TGTGCCAGCAGTTTATCTAGCGGGAGGGCCTACGAGCAGTACTTC. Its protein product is CASSLSSGRAYEQYF.

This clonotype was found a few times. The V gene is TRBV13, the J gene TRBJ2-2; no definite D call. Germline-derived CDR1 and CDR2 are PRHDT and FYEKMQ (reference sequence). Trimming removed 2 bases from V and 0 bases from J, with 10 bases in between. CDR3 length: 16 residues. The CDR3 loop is CASSLLWPTNTGELFF. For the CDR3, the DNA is TGTGCCAGCAGCTTATTGTGGCCGACGAACACCGGGGAGCTGTTTTTT.

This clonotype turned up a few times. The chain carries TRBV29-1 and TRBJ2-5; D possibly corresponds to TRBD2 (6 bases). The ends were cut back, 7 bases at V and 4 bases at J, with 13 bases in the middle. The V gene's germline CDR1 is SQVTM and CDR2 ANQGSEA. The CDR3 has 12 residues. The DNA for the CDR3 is TGCAGCGGGAGGGACGGAGCAGAGACCCAGTACTTC. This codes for CSGRDGAETQYF.

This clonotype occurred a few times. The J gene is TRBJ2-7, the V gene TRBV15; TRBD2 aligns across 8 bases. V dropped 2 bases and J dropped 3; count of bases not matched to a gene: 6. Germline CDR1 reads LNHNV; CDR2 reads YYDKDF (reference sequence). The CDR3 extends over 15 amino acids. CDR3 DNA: TGTGCCACCAGCAGACTAGCGGGTTCCGACTACGAGCAGTACTTC. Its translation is CATSRLAGSDYEQYF.

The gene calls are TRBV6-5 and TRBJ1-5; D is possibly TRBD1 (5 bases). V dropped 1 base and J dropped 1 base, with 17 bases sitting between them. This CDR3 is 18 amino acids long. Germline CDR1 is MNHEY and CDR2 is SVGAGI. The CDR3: CASSYFFGAGGSNQPQHF. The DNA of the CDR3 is TGTGCCAGCAGTTACTTCTTTGGGGCAGGCGGGAGCAATCAGCCCCAGCATTTT.

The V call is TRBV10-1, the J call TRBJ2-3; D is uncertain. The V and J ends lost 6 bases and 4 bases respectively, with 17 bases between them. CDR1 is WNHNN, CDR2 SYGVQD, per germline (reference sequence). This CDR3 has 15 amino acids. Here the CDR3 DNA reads TGCGCCAGCAGCGGAGACGTGAGAAGAGCAGATACGCAGTATTTT. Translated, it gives CASSGDVRRADTQYF.

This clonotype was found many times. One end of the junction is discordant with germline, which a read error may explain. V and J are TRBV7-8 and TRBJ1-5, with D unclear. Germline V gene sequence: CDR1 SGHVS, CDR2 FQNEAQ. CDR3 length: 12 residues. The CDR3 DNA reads TGTGCCAGCAGCGTCTCGGGTCAGCACCAGCATTTT. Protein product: CASSVSGQHQHF.

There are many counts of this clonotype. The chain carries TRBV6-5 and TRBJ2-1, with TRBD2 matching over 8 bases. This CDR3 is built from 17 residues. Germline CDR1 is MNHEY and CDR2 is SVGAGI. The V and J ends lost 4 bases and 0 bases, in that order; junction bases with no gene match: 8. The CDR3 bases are TGTGCCAGCAGTTCATCAATACTAGCGGCCTCCTACAATGAGCAGTTCTTC. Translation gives CASSSSILAASYNEQFF.